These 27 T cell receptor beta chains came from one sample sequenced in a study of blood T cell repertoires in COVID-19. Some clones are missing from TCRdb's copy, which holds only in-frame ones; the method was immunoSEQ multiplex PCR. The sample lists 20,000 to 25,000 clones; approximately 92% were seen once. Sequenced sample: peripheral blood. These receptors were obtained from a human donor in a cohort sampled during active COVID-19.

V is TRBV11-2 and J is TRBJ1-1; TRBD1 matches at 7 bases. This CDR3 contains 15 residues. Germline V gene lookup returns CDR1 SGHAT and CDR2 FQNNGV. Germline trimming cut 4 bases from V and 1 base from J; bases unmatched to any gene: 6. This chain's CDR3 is CASSSQGTPNTEAFF. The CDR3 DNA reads TGTGCCAGCAGCTCACAGGGGACCCCGAACACTGAAGCTTTCTTT. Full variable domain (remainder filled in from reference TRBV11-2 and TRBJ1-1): EAGVAQSPRYKIIEKRQSVAFWCNPISGHATLYWYQQILGQGPKLLIQFQNNGVVDDSQLPKDRFSAERLKGVDSTLKIQPAKLEDSAVYLCASSSQGTPNTEAFFGQGTRLTVV.

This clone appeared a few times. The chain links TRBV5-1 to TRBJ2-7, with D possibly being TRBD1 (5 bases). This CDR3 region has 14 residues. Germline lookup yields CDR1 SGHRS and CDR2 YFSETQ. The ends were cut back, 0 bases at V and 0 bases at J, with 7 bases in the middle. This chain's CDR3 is CASSLDRSSYEQYF. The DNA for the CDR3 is TGCGCCAGCAGCTTGGACAGGAGCTCCTACGAGCAGTACTTC.

CDR3 residues: CASSFRSSYNSPLHF. For the CDR3, the DNA is TGTGCCAGCAGCTTCAGAAGCTCCTATAATTCACCCCTCCACTTT. The J gene is TRBJ1-6, the V gene TRBV7-2, with D unresolved. Trimming pared 3 bases from V and 0 bases from J, leaving 6 bases between. CDR1 is SGHTA and CDR2 is FQGNSA in the germline V gene. This CDR3 is built from 15 residues.

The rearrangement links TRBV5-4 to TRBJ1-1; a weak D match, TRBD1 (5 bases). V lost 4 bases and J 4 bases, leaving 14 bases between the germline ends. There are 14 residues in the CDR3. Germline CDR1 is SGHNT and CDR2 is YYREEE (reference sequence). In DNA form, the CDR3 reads TGTGCCAGCAGCAAACCTCAGGGCTCCACTGAAGCTTTCTTT. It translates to CASSKPQGSTEAFF. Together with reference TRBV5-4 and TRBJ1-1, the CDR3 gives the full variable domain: ETGVTQSPTHLIKTRGQQVTLRCSSQSGHNTVSWYQQALGQGPQFIFQYYREEENGRGNFPPRFSGLQFPNYSSELNVNALELDDSALYLCASSKPQGSTEAFFGQGTRLTVV.

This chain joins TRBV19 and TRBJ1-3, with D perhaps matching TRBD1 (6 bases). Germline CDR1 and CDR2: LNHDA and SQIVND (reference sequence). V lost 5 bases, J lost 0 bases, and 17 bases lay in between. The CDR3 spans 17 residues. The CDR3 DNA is TGTGCCAGTAGTGATCGACAGGTCCTAAACTCTGGAAACACCATATATTTT. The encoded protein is CASSDRQVLNSGNTIYF.

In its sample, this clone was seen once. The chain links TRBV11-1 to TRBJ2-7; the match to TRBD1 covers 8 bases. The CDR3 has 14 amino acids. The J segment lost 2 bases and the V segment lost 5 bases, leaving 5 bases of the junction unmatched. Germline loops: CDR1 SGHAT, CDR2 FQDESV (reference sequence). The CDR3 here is CASSPRDRTYEQYF. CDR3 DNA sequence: TGTGCCAGCAGCCCCCGGGACAGGACCTACGAGCAGTACTTC.

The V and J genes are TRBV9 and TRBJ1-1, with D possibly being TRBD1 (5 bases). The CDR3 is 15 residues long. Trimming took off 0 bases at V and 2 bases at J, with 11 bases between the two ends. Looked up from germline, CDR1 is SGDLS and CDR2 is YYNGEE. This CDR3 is CASSVAGGTNTEAFF. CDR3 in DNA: TGTGCCAGCAGCGTAGCTGGGGGGACCAACACTGAAGCTTTCTTT.

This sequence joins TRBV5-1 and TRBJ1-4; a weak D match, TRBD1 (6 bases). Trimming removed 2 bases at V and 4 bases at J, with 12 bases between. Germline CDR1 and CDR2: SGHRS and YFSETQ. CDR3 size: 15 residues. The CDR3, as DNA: TGCGCCAGCAGCTTCTCAGGGGCCGATAATGAAAAACTGTTTTTT. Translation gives CASSFSGADNEKLFF.

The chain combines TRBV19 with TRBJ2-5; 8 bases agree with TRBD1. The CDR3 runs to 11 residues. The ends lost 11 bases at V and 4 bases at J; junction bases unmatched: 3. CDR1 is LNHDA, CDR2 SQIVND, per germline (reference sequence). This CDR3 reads CASGGGETQYF. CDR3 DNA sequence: TGTGCCTCAGGGGGCGGAGAGACCCAGTACTTC.

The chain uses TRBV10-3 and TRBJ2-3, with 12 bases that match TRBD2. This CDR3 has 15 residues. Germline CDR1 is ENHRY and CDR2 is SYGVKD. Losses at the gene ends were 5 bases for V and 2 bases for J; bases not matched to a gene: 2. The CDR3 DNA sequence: TGTGCCATCAGTACTAGCGGGGGGCACACAGATACGCAGTATTTT. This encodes CAISTSGGHTDTQYF.

CDR3 nucleotide sequence: TGTGCCAGCAGCTTAGCTCGTACAGGTGATTCACCCCTCCACTTT. This gives the protein CASSLARTGDSPLHF. The chain uses TRBV7-6 and TRBJ1-6; D is possibly TRBD1 (5 bases). Germline CDR1 is SGHVS and CDR2 is FNYEAQ. The CDR3 is made up of 15 amino acids. V was shortened by 0 bases and J by 8 bases, with 11 bases between the two germline ends.

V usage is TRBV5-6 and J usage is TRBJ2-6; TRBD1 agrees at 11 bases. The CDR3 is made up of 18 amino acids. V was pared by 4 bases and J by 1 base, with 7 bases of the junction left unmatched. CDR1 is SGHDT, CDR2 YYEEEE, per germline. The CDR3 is CASSGQGAFSSGANVLTF. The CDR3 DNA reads TGTGCCAGCAGCGGACAGGGGGCATTCTCATCTGGGGCCAACGTCCTGACTTTC.

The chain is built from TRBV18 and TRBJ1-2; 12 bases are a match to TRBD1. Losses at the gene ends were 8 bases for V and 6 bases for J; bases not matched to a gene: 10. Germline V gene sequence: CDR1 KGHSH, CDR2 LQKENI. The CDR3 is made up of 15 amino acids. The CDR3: CASQNTGTGGDGYTF. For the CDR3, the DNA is TGTGCCAGCCAGAATACCGGGACAGGGGGCGATGGCTACACCTTC.

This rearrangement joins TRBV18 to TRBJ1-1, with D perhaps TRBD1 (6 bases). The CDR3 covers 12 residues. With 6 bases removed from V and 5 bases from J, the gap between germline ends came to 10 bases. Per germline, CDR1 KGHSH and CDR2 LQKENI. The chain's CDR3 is CASSATGTEAFF. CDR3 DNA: TGTGCCAGCTCGGCGACAGGTACTGAAGCTTTCTTT.

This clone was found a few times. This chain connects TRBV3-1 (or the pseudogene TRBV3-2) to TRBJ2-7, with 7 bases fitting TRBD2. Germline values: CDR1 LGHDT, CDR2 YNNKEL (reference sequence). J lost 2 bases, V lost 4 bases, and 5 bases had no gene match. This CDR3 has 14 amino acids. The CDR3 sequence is CASSPASGTYEQYF. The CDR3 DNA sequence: TGTGCCAGCAGCCCAGCTAGCGGAACCTACGAGCAGTACTTC.

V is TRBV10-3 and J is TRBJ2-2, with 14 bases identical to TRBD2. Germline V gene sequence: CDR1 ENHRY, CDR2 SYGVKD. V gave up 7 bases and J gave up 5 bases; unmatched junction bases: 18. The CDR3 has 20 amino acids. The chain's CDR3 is CAITSPTSGGAGVETGELFF. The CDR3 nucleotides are TGTGCCATCACCTCCCCGACTAGCGGGGGGGCCGGGGTTGAGACCGGGGAGCTGTTTTTT.

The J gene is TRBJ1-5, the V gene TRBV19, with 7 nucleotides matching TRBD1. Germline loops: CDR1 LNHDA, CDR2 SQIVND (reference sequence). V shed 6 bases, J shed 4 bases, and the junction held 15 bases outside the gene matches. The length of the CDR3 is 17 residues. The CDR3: CASRAGQALGLNQPQHF. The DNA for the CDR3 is TGTGCCAGTAGGGCCGGACAGGCCCTAGGATTGAATCAGCCCCAGCATTTT.

CDR3 residues: CASSPRAGGNTGELFF. The CDR3 bases are TGTGCCAGCTCACCACGCGCAGGGGGGAACACCGGGGAGCTGTTTTTT. The chain recombines TRBV18 with TRBJ2-2; 7 bases line up with TRBD1. After removal of 1 base from V and 1 base from J, the junction contained 3 bases not matched to a gene. Germline assignment: CDR1 KGHSH and CDR2 LQKENI. This CDR3 has 16 residues.

The DNA for the CDR3 is TGCGCCAGCAGCCAAGAAGCAACAGGCACCACGGGGGGCCTCAGAGGCTACACCTTC. Amino acids: CASSQEATGTTGGLRGYTF. This chain links TRBV4-3 with TRBJ1-2; D possibly corresponds to TRBD1 (6 bases). Germline loops: CDR1 LGHNA, CDR2 YSLEER. The length of the CDR3 is 19 residues. Between the trimmed V and J ends, which lost 0 bases and 8 bases, there was a span of 28 bases.

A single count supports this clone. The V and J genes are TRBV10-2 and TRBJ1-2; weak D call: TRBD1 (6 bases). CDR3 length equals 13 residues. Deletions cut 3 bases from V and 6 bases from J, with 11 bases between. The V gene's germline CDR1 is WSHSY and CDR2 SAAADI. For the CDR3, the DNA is TGCGCCAGCAGTGAAAGACAGGCACATGGCTACACCTTC. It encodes CASSERQAHGYTF.

DNA of the CDR3: TGCGCCAGCAGCCGCCGGGACAGGGGTGGAGATACGCAGTATTTT. This sequence encodes CASSRRDRGGDTQYF. The V and J genes are TRBV4-3 and TRBJ2-3, with 10 bases matching TRBD1. The CDR3 contains 15 residues. Looked up from germline, CDR1 is LGHNA and CDR2 is YSLEER. Trimming took 4 bases from V and 5 from J; bases not matched to a gene: 6.

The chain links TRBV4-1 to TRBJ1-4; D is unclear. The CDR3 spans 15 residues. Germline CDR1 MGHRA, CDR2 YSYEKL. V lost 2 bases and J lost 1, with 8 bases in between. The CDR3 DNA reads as TGCGCCAGCAGCCAACCTACGGTAACTAATGAAAAACTGTTTTTT. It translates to CASSQPTVTNEKLFF.

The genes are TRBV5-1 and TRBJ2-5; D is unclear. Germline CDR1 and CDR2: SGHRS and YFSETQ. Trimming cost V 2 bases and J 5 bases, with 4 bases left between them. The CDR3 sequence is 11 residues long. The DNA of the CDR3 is TGCGCCAGCAGCTTCAGTGAGACCCAGTACTTC. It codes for CASSFSETQYF.

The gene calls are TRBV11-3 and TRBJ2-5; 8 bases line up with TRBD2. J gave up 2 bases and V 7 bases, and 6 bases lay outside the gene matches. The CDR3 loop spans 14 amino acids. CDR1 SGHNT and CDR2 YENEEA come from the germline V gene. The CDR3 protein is CASNKRGQQETQYF. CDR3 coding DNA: TGTGCCAGCAACAAGCGGGGGCAACAAGAGACCCAGTACTTC.

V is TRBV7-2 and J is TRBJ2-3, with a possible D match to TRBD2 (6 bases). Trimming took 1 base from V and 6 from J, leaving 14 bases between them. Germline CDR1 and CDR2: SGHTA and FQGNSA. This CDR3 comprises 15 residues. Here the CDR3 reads CASSLVGLARDTQYF. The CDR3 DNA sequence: TGTGCCAGCAGCTTAGTGGGACTTGCTAGGGATACGCAGTATTTT.

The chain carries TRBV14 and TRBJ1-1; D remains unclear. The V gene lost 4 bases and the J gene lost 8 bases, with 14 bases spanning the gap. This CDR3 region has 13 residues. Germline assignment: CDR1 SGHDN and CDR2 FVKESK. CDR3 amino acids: CASSRWEASEAFF. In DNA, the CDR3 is TGTGCCAGCAGCCGCTGGGAGGCATCCGAAGCTTTCTTT.

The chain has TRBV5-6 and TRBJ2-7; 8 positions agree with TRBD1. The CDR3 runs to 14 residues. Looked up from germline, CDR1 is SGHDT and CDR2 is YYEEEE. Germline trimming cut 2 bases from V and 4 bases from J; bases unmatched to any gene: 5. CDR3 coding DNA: TGTGCCAGCAGCTTAACGACAGGGGATTACGAGCAGTACTTC. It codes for CASSLTTGDYEQYF.